This T cell receptor beta chain was sequenced in a study of CD8 T cells in Susac syndrome. The RNA, roughly 0.45 to 1 ug, was put through reverse transcription using random hexamers. TCRdb re-called the immunoSEQ multiplex PCR reads through MiXCR, storing one row per CDR3 protein. The sample includes about 430,000 distinct CDR3 sequences, more than 80% of them seen just once. The germline gives CDR1 PRHDT, CDR2 FYEKMQ (reference sequence). V was clipped by 1 base and J by 5 bases; unmatched bases: 7. This CDR3 has 15 residues. Sequencing of TCR beta was carried out in blood CD8+ and CD4+ T cells. The CD8+ and CD4+ T cells were isolated magnetically using a negative isolation approach, whereas the TEMRA cells were enriched by FACS.

The rearrangement links TRBV13 to TRBJ2-7, with TRBD2 matching over 8 bases. This clonotype was obtained from a human donor with multiple sclerosis. Sample: CD8+ T cells from PBMCs. In nucleotides, the CDR3 is TGTGCCAGCAGCTTAGCGGGGGGGCCCGGAGACGAGCAGTACTTC. It translates to CASSLAGGPGDEQYF.